The 23 T cell receptor beta chains given below trace back to one sample, sequenced in a study of OX40 agonist ivuxolimab in advanced cancers. The library was generated by the immunoSEQ multiplex PCR assay. As stored in TCRdb, this immuneACCESS dataset retains in-frame rearrangements with V and J assigned. A fraction of the clones does not appear; measured against another copy, unresolved V genes explain less than half of the discrepancy, and the remainder lacks a known reason. This sample holds around 66,000 clones; about four fifths were observed only once. 6.5% to 7.5% of the sample lies in the top ten. The sequenced sample was CD4+ or CD8+ T cells sorted from blood, obtained in a trial of the OX40 agonist ivuxolimab. The receptors come from an adult with an advanced solid tumor such as melanoma, head and neck, liver or kidney cancer.

This clone has just a few counts. The CDR3 nucleotides read TGTGCCAGCGACAGGAACTATGGCTACACCTTC. Protein sequence: CASDRNYGYTF. The gene calls are TRBV28 and TRBJ1-2; perhaps TRBD1 as D (6 bases). V shed 8 bases and J shed 2 bases, with 6 bases lying between them. Germline V gene data show CDR1 as MDHEN and CDR2 as SYDVKM. The CDR3 loop spans 11 amino acids.

This clone came up a few times. At the DNA level, this CDR3 is encoded by other sequences in the same sample as well. CDR3 DNA: TGTGCCAGCAGTTTAAGGTACAATGAGCAGTTCTTC. Amino acids: CASSLRYNEQFF. This chain uses TRBV28 with TRBJ2-1; D uncertain. This CDR3 spans 12 amino acids. V dropped 2 bases and J dropped 4 bases, with 3 bases sitting between them. Per germline, CDR1 MDHEN and CDR2 SYDVKM.

This rearrangement joins TRBV20-1 to TRBJ2-5; D unresolved. Trimming pared 5 bases from V and 4 bases from J, leaving 8 bases between. In germline, CDR1 is DFQATT, CDR2 SNEGSKA (reference sequence). CDR3 length: 11 amino acids. CDR3: CSAERGETQYF. As DNA, the CDR3 is TGCAGTGCTGAGAGAGGAGAGACCCAGTACTTC.

The rearrangement joins TRBV2 to TRBJ2-3, with D hard to call. Germline CDR1 reads SNHLY; CDR2 reads FYNNEI. This CDR3 spans 14 amino acids. The V end lost 3 bases, the J end lost 0 bases, and 7 bases lay between the germline ends. The CDR3 here is CASSDPLSTDTQYF. DNA of the CDR3: TGTGCCAGCAGTGACCCCCTAAGCACAGATACGCAGTATTTT.

The chain employs TRBV19 and TRBJ2-1; no definite D call. The CDR3 is 18 amino acids. Germline CDR1 reads LNHDA; CDR2 reads SQIVND (reference sequence). V dropped 3 bases and J dropped 6 bases, with 24 bases sitting between them. The CDR3 reads CASSIGRYPMALGNEQFF. CDR3 DNA: TGTGCCAGTAGTATCGGCCGGTACCCCATGGCTCTTGGCAATGAGCAGTTCTTC.

The chain is built from TRBV5-1 and TRBJ1-2; no clear D. In germline, CDR1 is SGHRS, CDR2 YFSETQ. The CDR3 runs 13 residues. Deletions cut 5 bases from V and 1 base from J, with 9 bases between. CDR3 in DNA: TGCGCCAGCAGAAAGGACGGTAACTATGGCTACACCTTC. Its translation is CASRKDGNYGYTF.

The chain uses TRBV28 and TRBJ2-7, with 9 bases that match TRBD1. V lost 7 bases, J lost 3 bases, and 16 bases stayed unmatched. The germline V gene encodes CDR1 MDHEN and CDR2 SYDVKM. The CDR3 has 17 amino acids. DNA of the CDR3: TGTGCCAGCAATCCAAGGGGGACAGGGTTTAGTTACTACGAGCAGTACGTC. This sequence encodes CASNPRGTGFSYYEQYV.

This chain joins TRBV7-8 and TRBJ1-5, with D possibly being TRBD1 (5 bases). The CDR3 has 15 residues. The V gene lost 0 bases and the J gene lost 0 bases, with 6 bases spanning the gap. From germline, CDR1 is SGHVS and CDR2 FQNEAQ. CDR3 coding DNA: TGTGCCAGCAGCTTAGCTCAGGGTAGCAATCAGCCCCAGCATTTT. Its protein product is CASSLAQGSNQPQHF.

The J gene is TRBJ1-2, the V gene TRBV4-1, with TRBD1 as a possible D gene (6 bases). V gave up 2 bases and J gave up 5 bases, with 12 bases separating them. In germline, CDR1 is MGHRA, CDR2 YSYEKL. The CDR3 is 14 residues long. This chain's CDR3 is CASSQLQGGYGYTF. The CDR3, as DNA: TGCGCCAGCAGCCAACTACAGGGAGGTTATGGCTACACCTTC.

This clone has just one count. V gene TRBV21-1 combines with J gene TRBJ2-5; the table's D call of TRBD1 was not tested on the DNA. TRBV21-1 is reported as a pseudogene. CDR3 length: 16 amino acids. CDR3: CASSPSNPQVQETQYF. CDR3 sequence (DNA): TGTGCCAGCAGTCCCTCCAATCCGCAGGTACAAGAGACCCAGTACTTC.

This chain uses TRBV6-1 with TRBJ1-2, with D possibly TRBD1 on 6 matching bases. Germline CDR1 and CDR2: MNHNS and SASEGT. The CDR3 totals 13 residues. Trimming took 8 bases from V and 8 from J, leaving 18 bases between them. CDR3 residues: CASGGQGRRGYTF. The CDR3 region has the DNA TGTGCCAGCGGGGGGCAGGGCCGAAGGGGCTACACCTTC.

CDR3 sequence: CASASEAGTGELFF. CDR3 DNA: TGTGCCAGCGCGTCGGAGGCGGGGACCGGGGAGCTGTTTTTT. V and J are TRBV2 and TRBJ2-2; possible D gene TRBD2, 6 bases. Germline lookup yields CDR1 SNHLY and CDR2 FYNNEI. Between the trimmed V and J ends, which lost 8 bases and 5 bases, there was a span of 15 bases. This CDR3 contains 14 residues. Combining the CDR3 with reference TRBV2 and TRBJ2-2 gives the whole variable domain EPEVTQTPSHQVTQMGQEVILRCVPISNHLYFYWYRQILGQKVEFLVSFYNNEISEKSEIFDDQFSVERPDGSNFTLKIRSTKLEDSAMYFCASASEAGTGELFFGEGSRLTVL.

This sequence joins TRBV11-2 and TRBJ2-3; TRBD1 might be the D (5 bases). CDR3 size: 18 residues. Germline V gene data show CDR1 as SGHAT and CDR2 as FQNNGV. Trimming left V 5 bases short and J 2 bases short, with 23 bases between. CDR3 in DNA: TGTGCCAGCAGCCATTTCCAGGGCCCCATTCGGACCACAGATACGCAGTATTTT. Translated, it gives CASSHFQGPIRTTDTQYF.

This sequence joins TRBV13 and TRBJ2-1; D unresolved. The CDR3 is made up of 13 amino acids. Trimming took off 3 bases at V and 5 bases at J, with 8 bases between the two ends. In germline, CDR1 is PRHDT, CDR2 FYEKMQ (reference sequence). CDR3: CASSFETNNEQFF. The CDR3 coding sequence is TGTGCCAGCAGCTTTGAGACAAACAATGAGCAGTTCTTC.

The V call is TRBV4-2, the J call TRBJ1-2; 7 nucleotides match TRBD1. After removal of 0 bases from V and 6 bases from J, the junction contained 7 bases not matched to a gene. The germline V gene encodes CDR1 LGHNA and CDR2 YNFKEQ. The CDR3 covers 15 residues. CDR3 in amino acids: CASSQEIRTGDGYTF. The CDR3 DNA sequence: TGTGCCAGCAGCCAAGAGATCAGGACAGGCGATGGCTACACCTTC.

CDR3 protein: CAIIPSTGLGAFF. CDR3 sequence (DNA): TGTGCCATCATTCCCAGCACAGGGCTAGGAGCTTTCTTT. The V call is TRBV28, the J call TRBJ1-1; D possibly corresponds to TRBD1 (6 bases). V lost 10 bases and J lost 10, with 22 bases in between. The CDR3 covers 13 residues. Germline-derived CDR1 and CDR2 are MDHEN and SYDVKM.

The sample holds one count of this clone. V and J are TRBV27 and TRBJ2-5; D remains ambiguous. The V end lost 3 bases, the J end lost 1 base, and 6 bases lay between the germline ends. Germline CDR1 is MNHEY and CDR2 is SMNVEV (reference sequence). The CDR3 spans 13 residues. CDR3 loop: CASSLTSQETQYF. Written as DNA, the CDR3 is TGTGCCAGCAGTTTGACCAGCCAAGAGACCCAGTACTTC.

The rearrangement uses TRBV13 and TRBJ2-2, with D possibly matching TRBD1 (6 bases). This CDR3 region has 16 residues. V was clipped by 5 bases and J by 4 bases, with 17 bases between them. Looked up from germline, CDR1 is PRHDT and CDR2 is FYEKMQ (reference sequence). For the CDR3, the DNA is TGTGCCAGCAGCCCCTCCCGGGACAACCCCACCGGGGAGCTGTTTTTT. Translation: CASSPSRDNPTGELFF.

This chain joins TRBV4-3 and TRBJ2-1; D is unresolved. This CDR3 comprises 17 residues. Germline values: CDR1 LGHNA, CDR2 YSLEER. Deletions cut 0 bases from V and 0 bases from J, with 12 bases between. The CDR3 DNA reads as TGCGCCAGCAGCCAAGATCACGCGATGAGCTCCTACAATGAGCAGTTCTTC. This translates into CASSQDHAMSSYNEQFF.

This clone turned up a few times. V gene TRBV5-6 combines with J gene TRBJ2-5, with TRBD2 matching over 10 bases. V dropped 6 bases and J dropped 5; count of bases not matched to a gene: 4. This CDR3 has 13 residues. Germline V gives CDR1 SGHDT, CDR2 YYEEEE. The CDR3 sequence: CASKPTSGETQYF. Written as DNA, the CDR3 is TGTGCCAGCAAACCGACTAGCGGGGAGACCCAGTACTTC.

This clone was counted once. The gene calls are TRBV2 and TRBJ2-2; D is perhaps TRBD1 (5 bases). V gave up 2 bases and J gave up 2 bases, with 21 bases separating them. This CDR3 comprises 19 residues. The germline gives CDR1 SNHLY, CDR2 FYNNEI. CDR3 sequence (DNA): TGTGCCAGCAGTGAAAGCTCCCAGGGATCTATATCCAACACCGGGGAGCTGTTTTTT. It encodes CASSESSQGSISNTGELFF. Variable domain in full (rest from reference TRBV2 and TRBJ2-2): EPEVTQTPSHQVTQMGQEVILRCVPISNHLYFYWYRQILGQKVEFLVSFYNNEISEKSEIFDDQFSVERPDGSNFTLKIRSTKLEDSAMYFCASSESSQGSISNTGELFFGEGSRLTVL.

The chain couples TRBV15 to TRBJ2-5; D remains ambiguous. Trimming left V 0 bases short and J 4 bases short, with 0 bases between. Looked up from germline, CDR1 is LNHNV and CDR2 is YYDKDF (reference sequence). The CDR3 has 11 amino acids. The CDR3 loop is CATSREETQYF. As DNA, the CDR3 is TGTGCCACCAGCAGAGAAGAGACCCAGTACTTC.

The chain uses TRBV2 and TRBJ1-1; perhaps TRBD1 as D (6 bases). V lost 5 bases to trimming and J lost 4 bases, with 17 bases between them. The CDR3 totals 15 residues. Germline V gene sequence: CDR1 SNHLY, CDR2 FYNNEI. CDR3 nucleotide sequence: TGTGCCAGCAGTATGCGGACAGTGGAAGGCACTGAAGCTTTCTTT. Protein: CASSMRTVEGTEAFF. The whole variable domain, filled in from reference TRBV2 and TRBJ1-1, reads EPEVTQTPSHQVTQMGQEVILRCVPISNHLYFYWYRQILGQKVEFLVSFYNNEISEKSEIFDDQFSVERPDGSNFTLKIRSTKLEDSAMYFCASSMRTVEGTEAFFGQGTRLTVV.